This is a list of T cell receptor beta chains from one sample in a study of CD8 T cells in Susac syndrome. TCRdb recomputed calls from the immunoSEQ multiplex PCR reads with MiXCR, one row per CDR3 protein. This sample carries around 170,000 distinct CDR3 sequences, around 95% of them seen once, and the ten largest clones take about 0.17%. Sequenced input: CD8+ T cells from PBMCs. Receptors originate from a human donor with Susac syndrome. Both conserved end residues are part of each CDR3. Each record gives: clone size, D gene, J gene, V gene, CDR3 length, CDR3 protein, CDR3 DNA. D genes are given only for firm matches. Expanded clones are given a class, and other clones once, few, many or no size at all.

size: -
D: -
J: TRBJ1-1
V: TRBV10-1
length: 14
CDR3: CASTATHENTEAFF
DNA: TGCGCCAGCACCGCGACACATGAGAACACTGAAGCTTTCTTT

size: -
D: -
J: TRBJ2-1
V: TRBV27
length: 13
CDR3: CASRSPGGNEQFF
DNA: TGTGCCAGCAGAAGCCCGGGCGGCAATGAGCAGTTCTTC

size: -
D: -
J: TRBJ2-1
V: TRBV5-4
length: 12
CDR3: CASSFKTNEQFF
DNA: TGTGCCAGCAGCTTCAAAACCAATGAGCAGTTCTTC

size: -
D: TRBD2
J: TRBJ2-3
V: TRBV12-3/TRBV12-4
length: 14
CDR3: CASSFLGLGDTQYF
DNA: TGTGCCAGCAGTTTTCTTGGACTAGGAGATACGCAGTATTTT

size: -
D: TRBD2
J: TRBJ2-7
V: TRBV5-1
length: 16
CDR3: CASSLEGSGSSYEQYF
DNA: TGCGCCAGCAGCTTGGAAGGTAGCGGGAGCTCCTACGAGCAGTACTTC

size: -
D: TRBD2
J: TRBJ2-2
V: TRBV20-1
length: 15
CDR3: CSAIGLAGANGELFF
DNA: TGCAGTGCCATTGGACTAGCGGGGGCTAACGGGGAGCTGTTTTTT

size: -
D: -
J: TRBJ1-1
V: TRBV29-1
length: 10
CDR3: CSVGTPEAFF
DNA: TGCAGCGTGGGGACACCTGAAGCTTTCTTT

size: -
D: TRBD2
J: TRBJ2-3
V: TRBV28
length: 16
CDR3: CASSKLLAGAADTQYF
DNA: TGTGCCAGCAGCAAACTCCTAGCGGGAGCAGCAGATACGCAGTATTTT

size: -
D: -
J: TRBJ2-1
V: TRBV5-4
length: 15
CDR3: CASSLPGGGYNEQFF
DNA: TGTGCCAGCAGCCTACCTGGGGGAGGTTACAATGAGCAGTTCTTC

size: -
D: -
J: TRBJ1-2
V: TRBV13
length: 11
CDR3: CASSLGLKRAF
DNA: TGTGCCAGCAGCTTAGGACTTAAACGCGCCTTC

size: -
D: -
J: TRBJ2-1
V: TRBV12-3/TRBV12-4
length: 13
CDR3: CASSLRQYNEQFF
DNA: TGTGCCAGCAGTTTGAGGCAGTACAATGAGCAGTTCTTC

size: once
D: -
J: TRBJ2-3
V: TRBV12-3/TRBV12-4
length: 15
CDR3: CASRPGPRSSDTQYF
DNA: TGTGCCAGCAGGCCGGGACCGAGGTCATCAGATACGCAGTATTTT

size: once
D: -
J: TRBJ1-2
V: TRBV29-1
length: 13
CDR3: CSVELQGNYGYTF
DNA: TGCAGCGTTGAACTCCAGGGAAACTATGGCTACACCTTC

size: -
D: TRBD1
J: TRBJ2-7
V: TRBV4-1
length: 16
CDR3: CASSLEGTAMDYEQYF
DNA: TGCGCCAGCAGCCTAGAGGGGACAGCGATGGATTACGAGCAGTACTTC

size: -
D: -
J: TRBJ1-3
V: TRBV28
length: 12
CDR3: CASTSSGNTIYF
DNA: TGTGCCAGCACAAGCTCTGGAAACACCATATATTTT

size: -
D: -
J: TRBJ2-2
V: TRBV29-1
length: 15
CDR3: CSAQGANANTGELFF
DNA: TGCAGCGCCCAAGGGGCTAACGCGAACACCGGGGAGCTGTTTTTT

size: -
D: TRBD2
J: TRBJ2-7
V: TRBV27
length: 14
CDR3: CASSSPSGNYEQYF
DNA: TGTGCCAGCAGTTCCCCTAGCGGAAACTACGAGCAGTACTTC

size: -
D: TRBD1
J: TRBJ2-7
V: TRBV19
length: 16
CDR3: CASSIVGQGSSYEQYF
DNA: TGTGCCAGTAGTATCGTGGGACAGGGCAGCTCCTACGAGCAGTACTTC

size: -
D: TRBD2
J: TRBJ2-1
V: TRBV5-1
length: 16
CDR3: CASSRDHGGDYNEQFF
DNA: TGCGCCAGCAGCCGGGACCACGGGGGGGACTACAATGAGCAGTTCTTC

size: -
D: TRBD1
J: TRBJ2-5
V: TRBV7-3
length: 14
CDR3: CASSTTGGVETQYF
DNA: TGTGCCAGCAGCACTACAGGGGGCGTAGAGACCCAGTACTTC

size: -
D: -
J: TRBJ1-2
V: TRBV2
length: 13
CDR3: CASSERANYGYTF
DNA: TGTGCCAGCAGTGAACGGGCTAATTATGGCTACACCTTC

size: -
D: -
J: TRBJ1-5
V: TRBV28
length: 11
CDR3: CASSTGQPQHF
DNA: TGTGCCAGCAGTACAGGACAGCCCCAGCATTTT

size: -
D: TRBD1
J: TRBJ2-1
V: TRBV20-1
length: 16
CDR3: CSARDLTGVARNEQFF
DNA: TGCAGTGCTAGAGATTTGACAGGGGTTGCGAGGAATGAGCAGTTCTTC

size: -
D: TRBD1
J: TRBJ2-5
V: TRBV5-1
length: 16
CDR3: CASSPVTTGGQETQYF
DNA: TGCGCCAGCAGCCCCGTTACAACAGGGGGTCAGGAGACCCAGTACTTC

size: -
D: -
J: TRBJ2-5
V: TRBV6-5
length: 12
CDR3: CASSQLQETQYF
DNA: TGTGCCAGCAGTCAGCTCCAAGAGACCCAGTACTTC

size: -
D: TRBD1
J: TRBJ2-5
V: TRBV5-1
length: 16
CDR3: CASSLGTGGFGETQYF
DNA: TGCGCCAGCAGCTTGGGAACAGGGGGCTTCGGGGAGACCCAGTACTTC

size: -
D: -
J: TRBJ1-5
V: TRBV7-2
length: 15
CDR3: CASSLGSGGRQPQHF
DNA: TGTGCCAGCAGTTTGGGGTCGGGGGGCCGTCAGCCCCAGCATTTT

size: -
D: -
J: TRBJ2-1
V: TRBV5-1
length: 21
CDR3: CASSLAGSAGSSLSSYNEQFF
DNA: TGCGCCAGCAGCTTGGCCGGTTCGGCGGGATCGAGCCTTAGCTCCTACAATGAGCAGTTCTTC

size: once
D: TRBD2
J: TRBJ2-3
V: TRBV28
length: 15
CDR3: CASTPGTSGRDTQYF
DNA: TGTGCCAGCACCCCTGGAACTAGCGGGAGGGATACGCAGTATTTT

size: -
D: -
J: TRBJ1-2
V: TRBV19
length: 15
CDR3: CASSSSRDSVYGYTF
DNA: TGTGCCAGTAGTTCATCCCGGGACTCGGTCTATGGCTACACCTTC

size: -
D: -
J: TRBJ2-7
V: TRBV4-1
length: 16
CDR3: CASSQDGSGFTYEQYF
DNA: TGCGCCAGCAGCCAAGATGGCTCGGGGTTTACCTACGAGCAGTACTTC

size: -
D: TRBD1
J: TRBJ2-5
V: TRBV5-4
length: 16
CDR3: CASSSPDRGHQETQYF
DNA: TGTGCCAGCAGCTCCCCCGACAGGGGGCACCAAGAGACCCAGTACTTC

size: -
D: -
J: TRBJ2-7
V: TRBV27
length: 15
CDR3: CASSLSSASYYEQYF
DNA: TGTGCCAGCAGTTTATCCTCCGCAAGCTACTACGAGCAGTACTTC

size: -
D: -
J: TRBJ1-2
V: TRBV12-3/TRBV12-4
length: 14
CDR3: CASSLGEAEGGYTF
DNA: TGTGCCAGCAGTTTAGGGGAGGCGGAGGGTGGCTACACCTTC

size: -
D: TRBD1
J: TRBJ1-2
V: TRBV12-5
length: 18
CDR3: CASGLVLSLEAGGRGYTF
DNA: TGTGCTAGTGGTTTGGTACTTAGCCTCGAAGCAGGGGGTCGTGGCTACACCTTC

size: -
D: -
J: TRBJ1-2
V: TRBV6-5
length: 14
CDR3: CASSSAASFYGYTF
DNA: TGTGCCAGCAGTTCTGCTGCCAGCTTCTATGGCTACACCTTC

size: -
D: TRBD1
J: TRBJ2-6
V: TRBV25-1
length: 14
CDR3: CANLRGLGANVLTF
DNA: TGTGCCAACCTCAGGGGGCTTGGGGCCAACGTCCTGACTTTC

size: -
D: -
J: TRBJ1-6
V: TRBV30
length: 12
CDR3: CAWSGGSLTLHF
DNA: TGTGCCTGGAGTGGAGGATCCCTCACCCTCCACTTT

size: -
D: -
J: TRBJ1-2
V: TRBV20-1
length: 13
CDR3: CSARGEAGYGYTF
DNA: TGCAGTGCTAGAGGCGAGGCTGGCTATGGCTACACCTTC

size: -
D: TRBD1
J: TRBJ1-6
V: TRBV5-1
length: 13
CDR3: CASSLGQGAPLHF
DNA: TGCGCCAGCAGCTTGGGACAGGGGGCACCCCTCCACTTT

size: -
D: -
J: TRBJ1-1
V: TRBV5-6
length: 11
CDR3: CASSSYSEAFF
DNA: TGTGCCAGCAGCTCGTACAGTGAAGCTTTCTTT

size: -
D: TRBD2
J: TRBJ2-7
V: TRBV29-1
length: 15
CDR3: CSVEVGHGLVGEQYF
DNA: TGCAGCGTTGAAGTTGGTCATGGACTAGTGGGTGAGCAGTACTTC

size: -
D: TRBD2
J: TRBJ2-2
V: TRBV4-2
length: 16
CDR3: CASSQIAGAYTGELFF
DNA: TGTGCCAGCAGCCAAATAGCGGGGGCTTACACCGGGGAGCTGTTTTTT

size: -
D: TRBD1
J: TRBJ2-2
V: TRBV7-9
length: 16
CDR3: CASSSDREKATGELFF
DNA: TGTGCCAGCAGCTCTGACAGGGAAAAAGCCACCGGGGAGCTGTTTTTT

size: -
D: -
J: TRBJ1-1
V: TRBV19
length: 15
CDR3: CASSPGREFDTEAFF
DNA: TGTGCCAGTAGTCCCGGACGGGAGTTTGACACTGAAGCTTTCTTT

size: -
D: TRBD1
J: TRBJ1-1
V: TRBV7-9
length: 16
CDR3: CASSFHKDRGNTEAFF
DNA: TGTGCCAGCAGCTTCCACAAGGACAGGGGGAACACTGAAGCTTTCTTT

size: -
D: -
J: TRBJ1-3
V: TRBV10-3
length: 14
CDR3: CAIRDRDSGNTIYF
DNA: TGTGCCATCAGGGATCGGGACTCTGGAAACACCATATATTTT

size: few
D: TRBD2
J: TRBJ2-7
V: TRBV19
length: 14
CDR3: CASSPGLAAYEQYF
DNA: TGTGCCAGTAGTCCGGGACTAGCGGCCTACGAGCAGTACTTC